Relative to its sample, the clone carrying this TCR beta chain is medium-sized. The sample originates from a study of breast tumors, draining lymph nodes, adjacent tissues. Germline V gene sequence: CDR1 DFQATT, CDR2 SNEGSKA (reference sequence). Deletions cut 0 bases from V and 10 bases from J, with 10 bases between. The CDR3 contains 12 residues. MiXCR, applied by TCRdb to the multiplex PCR reads, yields one record per CDR3 protein. The data show 10,000 to 15,000 distinct CDR3 sequences, roughly 70% seen once. The source of this sequence is a female donor with breast cancer. Some clones in this sample may be carry-over from other donors' samples. This rearrangement joins TRBV20-1 to TRBJ2-1; D is possibly TRBD1 or TRBD2 (5 bases each). Material for sequencing was tumor-adjacent breast tissue. CDR3 sequence: CSARDAGTEQFF. DNA of the CDR3: TGCAGTGCTAGAGATGCTGGGACCGAGCAGTTCTTC.